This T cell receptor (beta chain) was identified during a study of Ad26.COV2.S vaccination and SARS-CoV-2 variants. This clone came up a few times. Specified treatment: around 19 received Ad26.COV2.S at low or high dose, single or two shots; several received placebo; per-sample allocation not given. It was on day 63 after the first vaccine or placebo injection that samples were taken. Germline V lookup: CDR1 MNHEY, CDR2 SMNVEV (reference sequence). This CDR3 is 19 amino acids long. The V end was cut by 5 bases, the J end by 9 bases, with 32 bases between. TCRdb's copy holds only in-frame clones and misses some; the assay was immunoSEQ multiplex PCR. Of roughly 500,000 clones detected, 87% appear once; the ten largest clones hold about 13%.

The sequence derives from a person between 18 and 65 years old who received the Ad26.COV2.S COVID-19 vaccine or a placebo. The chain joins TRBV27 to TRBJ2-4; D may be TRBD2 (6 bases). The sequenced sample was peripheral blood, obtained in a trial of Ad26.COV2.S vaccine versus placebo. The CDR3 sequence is CASSPPSLGGSGRRGIQYF. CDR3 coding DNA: TGTGCCAGCAGTCCCCCATCCCTCGGGGGATCGGGACGGCGGGGCATTCAGTACTTC.